The entry below gives a single TCR beta chain sequence along with its context. This sample stems from a study of T cell changes during pregnancy in multiple sclerosis. Only in-frame clones appear in the TCRdb table, and some are missing; sequencing was by immunoSEQ multiplex PCR. The repertoire has about 48,000 clones, 92% of them found once; the top ten carry around 0.5%. Germline lookup yields CDR1 SGHDT and CDR2 YYEEEE. The CDR3 consists of 14 residues. V trimming: 4 bases; J trimming: 4 bases; junction bases outside the gene matches: 4. This chain connects TRBV5-6 to TRBJ2-1, with 8 positions matching TRBD1. Sequenced here: CD4+ T cells from peripheral blood mononuclear cells, sampled in the third trimester of pregnancy. The source of this sequence is a female donor with multiple sclerosis, enrolled in a pregnancy study. The CDR3 DNA reads as TGTGCCAGCAGCGATGACAGGGGATACAATGAGCAGTTCTTC. It translates to CASSDDRGYNEQFF.